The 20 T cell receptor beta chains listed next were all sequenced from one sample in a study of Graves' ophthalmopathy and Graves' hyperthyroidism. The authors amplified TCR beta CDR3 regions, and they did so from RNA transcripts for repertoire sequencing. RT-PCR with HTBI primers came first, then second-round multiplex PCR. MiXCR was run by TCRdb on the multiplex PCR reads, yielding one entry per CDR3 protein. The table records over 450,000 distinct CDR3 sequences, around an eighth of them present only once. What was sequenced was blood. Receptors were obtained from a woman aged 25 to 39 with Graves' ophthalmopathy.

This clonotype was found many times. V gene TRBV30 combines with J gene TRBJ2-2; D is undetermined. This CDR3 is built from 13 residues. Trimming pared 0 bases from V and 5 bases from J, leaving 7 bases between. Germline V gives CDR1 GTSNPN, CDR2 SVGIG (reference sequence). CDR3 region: CAWSVSRTGELFF. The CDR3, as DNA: TGTGCCTGGAGTGTTAGCAGGACCGGGGAGCTGTTTTTT.

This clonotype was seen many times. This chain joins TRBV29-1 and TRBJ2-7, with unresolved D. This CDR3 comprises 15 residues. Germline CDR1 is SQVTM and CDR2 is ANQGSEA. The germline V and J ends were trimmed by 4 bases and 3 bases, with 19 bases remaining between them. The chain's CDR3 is CSVAPQDPNHYEQYF. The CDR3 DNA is TGCAGCGTTGCCCCCCAGGACCCAAACCACTACGAGCAGTACTTC.

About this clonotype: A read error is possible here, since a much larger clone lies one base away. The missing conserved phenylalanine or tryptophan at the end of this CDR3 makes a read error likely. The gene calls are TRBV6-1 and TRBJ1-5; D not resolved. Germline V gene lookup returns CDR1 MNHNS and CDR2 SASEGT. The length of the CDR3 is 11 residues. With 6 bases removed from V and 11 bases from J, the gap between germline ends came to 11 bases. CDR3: CASSQGWAQHV. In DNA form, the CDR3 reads TGTGCCAGCAGCCAAGGATGGGCCCAGCATGTT.

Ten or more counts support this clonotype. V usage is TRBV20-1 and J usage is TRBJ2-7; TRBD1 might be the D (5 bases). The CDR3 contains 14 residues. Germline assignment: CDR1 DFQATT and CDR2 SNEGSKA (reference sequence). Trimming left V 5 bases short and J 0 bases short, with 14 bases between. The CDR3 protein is CSAFVTGRSYEQYF. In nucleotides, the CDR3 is TGCAGTGCTTTTGTTACAGGTCGCTCCTACGAGCAGTACTTC.

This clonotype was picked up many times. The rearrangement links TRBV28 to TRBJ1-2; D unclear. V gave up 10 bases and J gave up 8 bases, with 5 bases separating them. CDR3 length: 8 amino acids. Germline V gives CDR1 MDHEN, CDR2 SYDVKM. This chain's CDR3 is CATGGYTF. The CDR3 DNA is TGTGCCACTGGAGGCTACACCTTC.

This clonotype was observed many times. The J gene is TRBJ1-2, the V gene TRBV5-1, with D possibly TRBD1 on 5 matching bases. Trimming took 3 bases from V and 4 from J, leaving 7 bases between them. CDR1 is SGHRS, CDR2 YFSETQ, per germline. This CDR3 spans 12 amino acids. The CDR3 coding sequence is TGCGCCAGCAGCTACGACAGCTATGGCTACACCTTC. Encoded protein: CASSYDSYGYTF.

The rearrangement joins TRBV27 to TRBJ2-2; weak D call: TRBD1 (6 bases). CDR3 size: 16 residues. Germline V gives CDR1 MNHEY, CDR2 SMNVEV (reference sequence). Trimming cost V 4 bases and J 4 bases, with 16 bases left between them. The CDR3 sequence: CASSSPRDKSTGELFF. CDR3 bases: TGTGCCAGCAGTTCCCCCCGGGACAAAAGCACCGGGGAGCTGTTTTTT.

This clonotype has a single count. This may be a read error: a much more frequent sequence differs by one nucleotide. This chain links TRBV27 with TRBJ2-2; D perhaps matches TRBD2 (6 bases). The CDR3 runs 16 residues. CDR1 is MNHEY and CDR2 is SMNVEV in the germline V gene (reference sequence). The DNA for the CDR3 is TGTGCCAGCAGTTTGAGGAGGGCCGAAGGGGCCGGGGAGCTGTGTTTT. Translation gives CASSLRRAEGAGELCF.

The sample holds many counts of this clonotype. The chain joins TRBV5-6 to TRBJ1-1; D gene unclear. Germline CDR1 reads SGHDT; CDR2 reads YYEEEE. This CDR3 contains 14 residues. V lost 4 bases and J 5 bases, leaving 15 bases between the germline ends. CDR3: CASSHRTLGTEAFF. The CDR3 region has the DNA TGTGCCAGCAGCCACCGGACTTTGGGGACTGAAGCTTTCTTT.

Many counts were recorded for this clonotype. In DNA form, the CDR3 reads TGTGCCAGCAGCGCCAGACAGGAACCAGAGACCCAGTACTTC. This encodes CASSARQEPETQYF. The chain couples TRBV9 to TRBJ2-5; a weak D match, TRBD1 (6 bases). This CDR3 is built from 14 residues. Trimming removed 3 bases at V and 4 bases at J, with 13 bases between. Germline CDR1 reads SGDLS; CDR2 reads YYNGEE.

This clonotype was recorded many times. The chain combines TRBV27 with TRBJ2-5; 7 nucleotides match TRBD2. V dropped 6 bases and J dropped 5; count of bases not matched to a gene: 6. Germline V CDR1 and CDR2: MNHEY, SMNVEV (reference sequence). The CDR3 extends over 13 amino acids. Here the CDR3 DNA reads TGTGCCAGCAGAAGTCTAGCGGACGAGACCCAGTACTTC. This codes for CASRSLADETQYF.

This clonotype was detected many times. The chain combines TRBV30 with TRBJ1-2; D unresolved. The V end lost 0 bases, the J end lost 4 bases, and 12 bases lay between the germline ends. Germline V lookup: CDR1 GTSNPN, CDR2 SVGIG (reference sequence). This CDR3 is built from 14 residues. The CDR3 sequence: CAWSVLRNFYGYTF. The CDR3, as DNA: TGTGCCTGGAGTGTGCTGAGGAACTTCTATGGCTACACCTTC.

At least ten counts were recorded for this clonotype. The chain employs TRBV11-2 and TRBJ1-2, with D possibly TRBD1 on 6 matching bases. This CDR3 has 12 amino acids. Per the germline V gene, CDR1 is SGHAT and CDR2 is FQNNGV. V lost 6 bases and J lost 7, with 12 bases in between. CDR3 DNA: TGTGCCAGCAGGTCGGGGGCGGTTGGCTACACCTTC. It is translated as CASRSGAVGYTF.

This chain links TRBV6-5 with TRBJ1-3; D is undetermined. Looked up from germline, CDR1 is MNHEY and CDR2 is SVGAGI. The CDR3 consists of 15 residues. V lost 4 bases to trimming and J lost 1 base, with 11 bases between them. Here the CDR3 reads CASSSRTESGNTIYF. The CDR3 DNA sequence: TGTGCCAGCAGTTCCAGGACTGAGTCTGGAAACACCATATATTTT.

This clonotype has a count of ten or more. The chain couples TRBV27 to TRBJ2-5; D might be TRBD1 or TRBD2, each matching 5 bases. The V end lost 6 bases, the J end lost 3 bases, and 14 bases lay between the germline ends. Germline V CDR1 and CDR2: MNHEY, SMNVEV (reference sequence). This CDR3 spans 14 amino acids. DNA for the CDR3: TGTGCCAGCAGGACTTGGGGGTTCAAAGAGACCCAGTACTTC. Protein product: CASRTWGFKETQYF.

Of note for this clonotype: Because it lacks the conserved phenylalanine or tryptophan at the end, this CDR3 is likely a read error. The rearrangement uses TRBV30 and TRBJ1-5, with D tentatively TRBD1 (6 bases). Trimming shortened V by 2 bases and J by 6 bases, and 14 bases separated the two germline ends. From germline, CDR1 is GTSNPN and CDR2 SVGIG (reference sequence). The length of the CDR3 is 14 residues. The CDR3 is CAWSSRGVGQPQHV. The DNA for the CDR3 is TGTGCCTGGAGTTCCAGGGGCGTAGGTCAGCCCCAGCATGTT.

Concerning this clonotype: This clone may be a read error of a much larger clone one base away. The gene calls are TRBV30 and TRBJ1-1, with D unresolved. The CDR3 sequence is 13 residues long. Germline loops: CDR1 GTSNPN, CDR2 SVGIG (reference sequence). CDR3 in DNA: TGTGCCTGGAGTTCGACTGATAGGAAAGAAGTTTTCTTT. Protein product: CAWSSTDRKEVFF.

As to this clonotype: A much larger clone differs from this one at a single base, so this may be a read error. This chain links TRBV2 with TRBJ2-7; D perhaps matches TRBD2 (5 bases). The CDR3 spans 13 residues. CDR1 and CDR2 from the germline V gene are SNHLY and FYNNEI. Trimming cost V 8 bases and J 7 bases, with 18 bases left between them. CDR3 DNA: TGTGCCAGCTGGACGAGGGCTCTGGGGGAGCAGTACTTC. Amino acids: CASWTRALGEQYF.

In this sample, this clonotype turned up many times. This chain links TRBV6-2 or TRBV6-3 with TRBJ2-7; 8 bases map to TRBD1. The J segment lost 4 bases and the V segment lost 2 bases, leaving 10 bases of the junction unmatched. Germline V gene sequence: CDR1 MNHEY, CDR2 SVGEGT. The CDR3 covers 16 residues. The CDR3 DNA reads TGTGCCAGCAGTTACCTAGTCGGGACAGGCACTTACGAGCAGTACTTC. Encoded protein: CASSYLVGTGTYEQYF.

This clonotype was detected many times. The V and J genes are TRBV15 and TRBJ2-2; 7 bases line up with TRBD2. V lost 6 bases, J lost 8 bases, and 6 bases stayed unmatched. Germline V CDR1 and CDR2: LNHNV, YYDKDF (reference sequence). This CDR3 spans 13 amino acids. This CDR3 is CATREAGKGELFF. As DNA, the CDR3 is TGTGCCACCAGGGAAGCGGGAAAAGGGGAGCTGTTTTTT.